A selection of T cell receptor beta chains follows, all from one sample in a study of T cell changes during pregnancy in multiple sclerosis. Assay: immunoSEQ multiplex PCR; the TCRdb copy retains only in-frame clones and omits some. In the table there are 90,000 to 95,000 clones, approximately 94% of which are singletons. Sequenced here: peripheral blood, sampled in the third trimester of pregnancy. These receptors were taken from a female donor with multiple sclerosis, enrolled in a pregnancy study. Both conserved end residues are trimmed from each CDR3.

cdr3_aa,v_call,j_call
ASRLAGGQLTQY,TRBV2,TRBJ2-5
ASSLWRRPGLAGKSGYNEQF,TRBV27,TRBJ2-1
ASSSDRFTGELF,TRBV7-7,TRBJ2-2
ASSHPSRQGSYEQY,TRBV18,TRBJ2-7
ASSSQGQGFEQY,TRBV19,TRBJ2-7
ASSLSGGRETQY,TRBV7-3,TRBJ2-5
ASSWGPRREQF,TRBV27,TRBJ2-1
ASSHGSVNQPQH,TRBV11-2,TRBJ1-5
SVNNLSGGNTEAF,TRBV29-1,TRBJ1-1
ASSEADKGYGYT,TRBV2,TRBJ1-2
ASGGLAGVNEQF,TRBV19,TRBJ2-1
ASSFQTGRAHNEQF,TRBV11-1,TRBJ2-1
ASSDFGSSYEQY,TRBV25-1,TRBJ2-7
AIREQGRNTEAF,TRBV10-3,TRBJ1-1
ASTRSTDTQY,TRBV6-6,TRBJ2-3
ASSRGLTYEQY,TRBV9,TRBJ2-7
ASSSVVYEQY,TRBV10-3,TRBJ2-7
SAALQGQQF,TRBV20-1,TRBJ2-1
ASSRTGGHTGELF,TRBV18,TRBJ2-2
SAHHTDTQY,TRBV20-1,TRBJ2-3
ATSRHITPGRGRNTEAF,TRBV15,TRBJ1-1
ASSFRTSGRDEQF,TRBV28,TRBJ2-1
ASSRRQGAEGNTIY,TRBV7-9,TRBJ1-3
ASSETSYEQY,TRBV6-1,TRBJ2-7
ASSSYPLADMNTEAF,TRBV27,TRBJ1-1
ASSVWQAGMGGELF,TRBV9,TRBJ2-2
ASSIRGQGGEAF,TRBV19,TRBJ1-1
ASRNPGGAGEQF,TRBV5-4,TRBJ2-1
ASSQDERGTGIQY,TRBV4-1,TRBJ2-4
ASSIAFGRGQEKLF,TRBV19,TRBJ1-4
ASRQGITDTQY,TRBV6-5,TRBJ2-3
ASSPDRVANQPQH,TRBV18,TRBJ1-5
ASRTETEAF,TRBV27,TRBJ1-1
ASSHPGDNQPQH,TRBV7-9,TRBJ1-5
ASSLDGRSYNEQF,TRBV5-4,TRBJ2-1
ASSLPAGDEQF,TRBV5-4,TRBJ2-1
ASSLGGEVTTEAF,TRBV5-4,TRBJ1-1
ASLASANSYEQY,TRBV28,TRBJ2-7
ASSEWDTSFEQY,TRBV2,TRBJ2-7
AWSNGRVSSGNTIY,TRBV30,TRBJ1-3
ASSELAGSYNEQF,TRBV6-1,TRBJ2-1
ASTQRTGQGGKTQY,TRBV28,TRBJ2-5
ASSQVRRSQETQY,TRBV4-1,TRBJ2-5
ASSLWGRNEQY,TRBV5-6,TRBJ2-7
ASKLAGEQY,TRBV6-1,TRBJ2-7
AISVKGGGYT,TRBV10-3,TRBJ1-2
ASSLLGGVQETQY,TRBV9,TRBJ2-5
ASGRTGKAEETQY,TRBV2,TRBJ2-5
ASSESCGPAGYGYT,TRBV10-1,TRBJ1-2